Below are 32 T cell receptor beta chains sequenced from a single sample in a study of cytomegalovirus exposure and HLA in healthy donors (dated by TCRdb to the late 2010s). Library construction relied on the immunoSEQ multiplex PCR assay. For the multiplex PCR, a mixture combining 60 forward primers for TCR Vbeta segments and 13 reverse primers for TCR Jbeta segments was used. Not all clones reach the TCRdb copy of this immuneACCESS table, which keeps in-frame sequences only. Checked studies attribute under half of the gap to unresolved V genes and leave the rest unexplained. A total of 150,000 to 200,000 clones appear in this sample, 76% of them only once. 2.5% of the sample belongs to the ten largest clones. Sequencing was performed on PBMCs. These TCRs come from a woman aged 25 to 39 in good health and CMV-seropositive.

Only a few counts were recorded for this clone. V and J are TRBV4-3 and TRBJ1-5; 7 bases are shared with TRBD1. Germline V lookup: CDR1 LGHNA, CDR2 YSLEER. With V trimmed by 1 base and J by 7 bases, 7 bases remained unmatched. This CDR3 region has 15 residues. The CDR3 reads CASSQVQGVGQPQHF. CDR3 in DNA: TGCGCCAGCAGCCAAGTGCAGGGGGTCGGCCAGCCCCAGCATTTT.

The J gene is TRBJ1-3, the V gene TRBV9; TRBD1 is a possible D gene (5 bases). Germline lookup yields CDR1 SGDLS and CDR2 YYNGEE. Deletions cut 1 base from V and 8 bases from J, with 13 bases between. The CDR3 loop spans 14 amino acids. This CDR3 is CASSVLAGWDTIYF. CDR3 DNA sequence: TGTGCCAGCAGCGTATTGGCAGGGTGGGACACCATATATTTT.

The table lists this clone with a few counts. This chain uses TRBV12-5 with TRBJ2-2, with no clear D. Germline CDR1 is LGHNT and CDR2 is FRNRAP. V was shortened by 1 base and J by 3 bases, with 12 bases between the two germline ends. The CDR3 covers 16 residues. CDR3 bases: TGTGCTAGTGGTTTGGCCCCCCGACTTGACACCGGGGAGCTGTTTTTT. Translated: CASGLAPRLDTGELFF.

This chain's CDR3 is CASSLGQENEQYF. The CDR3, as DNA: TGTGCCAGCAGCCTTGGACAGGAGAACGAGCAGTACTTC. The chain links TRBV6-6 to TRBJ2-7; 7 bases align to TRBD1. The CDR3 consists of 13 residues. The trim removed 6 bases at V and 5 bases at J, leaving 7 bases unmatched. Germline loops: CDR1 MNHNY, CDR2 SVGAGI (reference sequence).

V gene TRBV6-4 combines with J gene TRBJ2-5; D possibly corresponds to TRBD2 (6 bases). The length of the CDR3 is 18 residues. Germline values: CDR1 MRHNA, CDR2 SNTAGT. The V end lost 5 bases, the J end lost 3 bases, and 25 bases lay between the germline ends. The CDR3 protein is CASSWIWWVGGEEETQYF. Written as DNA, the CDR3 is TGTGCCAGCAGTTGGATCTGGTGGGTGGGCGGGGAGGAAGAGACCCAGTACTTC.

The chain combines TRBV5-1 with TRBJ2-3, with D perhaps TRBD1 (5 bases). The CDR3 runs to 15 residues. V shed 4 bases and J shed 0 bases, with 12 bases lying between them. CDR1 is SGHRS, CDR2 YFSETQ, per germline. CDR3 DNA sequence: TGCGCCAGCAGCCTGGGGCGGAGCAGCACAGATACGCAGTATTTT. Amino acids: CASSLGRSSTDTQYF.

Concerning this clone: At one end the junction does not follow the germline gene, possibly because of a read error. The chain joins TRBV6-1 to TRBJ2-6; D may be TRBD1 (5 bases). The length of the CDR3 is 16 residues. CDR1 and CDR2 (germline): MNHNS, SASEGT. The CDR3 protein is CASSADTASGANGLTF. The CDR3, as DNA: TGTGCCAGCAGTGCGGACACCGCCTCTGGGGCCAACGGCCTGACTTTC.

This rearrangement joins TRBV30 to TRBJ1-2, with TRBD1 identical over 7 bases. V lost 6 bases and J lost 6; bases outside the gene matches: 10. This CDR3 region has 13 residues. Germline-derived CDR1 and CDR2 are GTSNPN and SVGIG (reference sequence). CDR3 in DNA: TGTGCCTGCAATACAGGGGTTACTCATGGCTACACCTTC. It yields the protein CACNTGVTHGYTF.

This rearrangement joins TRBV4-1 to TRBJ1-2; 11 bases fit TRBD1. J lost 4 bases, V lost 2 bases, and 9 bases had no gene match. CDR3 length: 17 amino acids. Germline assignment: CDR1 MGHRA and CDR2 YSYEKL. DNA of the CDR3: TGCGCCAGCAGCCAATTTAAAGGGACAGGGGGAGGCTATGGCTACACCTTC. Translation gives CASSQFKGTGGGYGYTF.

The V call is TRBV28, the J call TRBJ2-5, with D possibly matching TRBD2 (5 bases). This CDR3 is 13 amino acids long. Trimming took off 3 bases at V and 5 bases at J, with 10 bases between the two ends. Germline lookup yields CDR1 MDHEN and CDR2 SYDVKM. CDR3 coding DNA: TGTGCCAGCAGTTTTAGCGTTGCGGAGACCCAGTACTTC. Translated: CASSFSVAETQYF.

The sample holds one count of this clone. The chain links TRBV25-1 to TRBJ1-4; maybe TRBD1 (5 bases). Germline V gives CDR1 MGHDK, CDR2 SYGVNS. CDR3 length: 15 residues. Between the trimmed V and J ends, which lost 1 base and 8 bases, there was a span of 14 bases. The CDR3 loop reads CASSEWGEGEEKLFF. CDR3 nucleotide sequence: TGTGCCAGCAGTGAATGGGGGGAGGGCGAAGAAAAACTGTTTTTT.

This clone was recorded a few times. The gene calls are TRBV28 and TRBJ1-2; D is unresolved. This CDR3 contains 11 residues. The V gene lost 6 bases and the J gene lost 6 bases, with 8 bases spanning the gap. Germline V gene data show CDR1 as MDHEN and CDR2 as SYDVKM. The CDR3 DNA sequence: TGTGCCAGCAGCTCCCCCCATGGCTACACCTTC. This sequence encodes CASSSPHGYTF.

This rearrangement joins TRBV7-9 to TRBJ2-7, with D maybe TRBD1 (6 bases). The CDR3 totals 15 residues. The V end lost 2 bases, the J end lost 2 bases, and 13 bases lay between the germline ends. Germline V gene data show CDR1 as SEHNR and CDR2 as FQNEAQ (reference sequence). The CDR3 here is CASSLPGTIAYEQYF. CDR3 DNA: TGTGCCAGCAGCTTACCCGGGACAATCGCCTACGAGCAGTACTTC.

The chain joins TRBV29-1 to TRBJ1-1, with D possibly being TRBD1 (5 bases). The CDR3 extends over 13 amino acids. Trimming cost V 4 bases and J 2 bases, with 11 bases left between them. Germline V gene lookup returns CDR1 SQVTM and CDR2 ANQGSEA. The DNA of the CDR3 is TGCAGCGTTGCCCAGGGCCTTAACACTGAAGCTTTCTTT. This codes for CSVAQGLNTEAFF.

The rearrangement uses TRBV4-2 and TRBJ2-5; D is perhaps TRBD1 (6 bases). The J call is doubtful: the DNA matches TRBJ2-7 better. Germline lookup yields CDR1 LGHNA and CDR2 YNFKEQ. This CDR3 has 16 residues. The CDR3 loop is CASSQDWAGDVYEQYF. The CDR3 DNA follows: TGTGCCAGCAGCCAAGATTGGGCAGGGGACGTCTACGAGCAGTACTTC.

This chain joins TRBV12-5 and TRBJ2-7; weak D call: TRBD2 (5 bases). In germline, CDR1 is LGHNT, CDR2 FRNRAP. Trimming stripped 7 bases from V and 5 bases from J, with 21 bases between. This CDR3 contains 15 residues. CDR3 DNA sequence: TGTGCTAGTGCCCCTGAGGGAGAGCTAATTCACGAGCAGTACTTC. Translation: CASAPEGELIHEQYF.

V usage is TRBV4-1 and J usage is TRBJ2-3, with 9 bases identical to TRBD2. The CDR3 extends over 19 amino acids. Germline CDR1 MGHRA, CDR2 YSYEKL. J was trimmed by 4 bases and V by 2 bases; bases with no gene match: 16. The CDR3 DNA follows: TGCGCCAGCAGCCAACTGCGTCTGGGACTAGCCCGAAGCTCAGATACGCAGTATTTT. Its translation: CASSQLRLGLARSSDTQYF.

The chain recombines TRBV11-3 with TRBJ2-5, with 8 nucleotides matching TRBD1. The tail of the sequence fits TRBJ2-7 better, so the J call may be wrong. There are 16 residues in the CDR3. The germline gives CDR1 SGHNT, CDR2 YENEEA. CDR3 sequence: CASSGRQGRLSYEQYF. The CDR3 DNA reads TGTGCCAGCAGCGGTAGACAGGGGAGGCTATCCTACGAGCAGTACTTC.

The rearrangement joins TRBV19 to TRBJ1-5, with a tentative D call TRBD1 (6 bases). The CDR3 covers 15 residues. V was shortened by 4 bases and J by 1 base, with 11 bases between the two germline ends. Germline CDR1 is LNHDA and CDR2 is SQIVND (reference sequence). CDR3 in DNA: TGTGCCAGTAGTAACTATAGGGGGAGCAATCAGCCCCAGCATTTT. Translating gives CASSNYRGSNQPQHF.

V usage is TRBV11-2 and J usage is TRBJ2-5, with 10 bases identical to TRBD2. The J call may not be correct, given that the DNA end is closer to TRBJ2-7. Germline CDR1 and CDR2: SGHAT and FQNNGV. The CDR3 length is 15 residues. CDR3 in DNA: TGTGCCAGCAGCAATAGCGGGGGGCCCCCCTACGAGCAGTACTTC. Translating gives CASSNSGGPPYEQYF.

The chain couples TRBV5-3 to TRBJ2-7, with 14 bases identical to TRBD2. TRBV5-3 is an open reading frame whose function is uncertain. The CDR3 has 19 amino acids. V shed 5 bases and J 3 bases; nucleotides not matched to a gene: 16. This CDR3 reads CARSFPRTSGGPDIYEQYF. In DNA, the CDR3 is TGTGCCAGAAGTTTTCCACGGACTAGCGGGGGGCCGGATATCTACGAGCAGTACTTC.

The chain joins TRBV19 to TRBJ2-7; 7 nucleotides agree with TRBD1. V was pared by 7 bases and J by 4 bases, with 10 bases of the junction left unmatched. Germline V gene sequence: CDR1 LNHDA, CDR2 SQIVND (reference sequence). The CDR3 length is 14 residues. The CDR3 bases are TGTGCCAGTACCCTCCGGACAGGAGATTACGAGCAGTACTTC. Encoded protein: CASTLRTGDYEQYF.

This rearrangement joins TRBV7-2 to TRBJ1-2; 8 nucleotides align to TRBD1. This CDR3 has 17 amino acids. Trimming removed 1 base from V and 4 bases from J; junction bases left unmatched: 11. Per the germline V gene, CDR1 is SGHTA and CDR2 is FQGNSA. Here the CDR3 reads CASSLVLGTGGSYGYTF. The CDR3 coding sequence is TGTGCCAGCAGCTTAGTTTTAGGGACAGGCGGAAGCTATGGCTACACCTTC.

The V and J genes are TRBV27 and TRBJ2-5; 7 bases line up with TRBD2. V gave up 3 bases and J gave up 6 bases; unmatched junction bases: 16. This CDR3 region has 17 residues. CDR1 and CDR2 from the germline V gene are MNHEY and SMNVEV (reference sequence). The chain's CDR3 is CASSLKGLASGVKTQYF. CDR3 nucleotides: TGTGCCAGCAGTTTGAAGGGCCTGGCGAGCGGGGTAAAGACCCAGTACTTC.

CDR3 DNA: TGTGCCAGCAGTCCGGCAGGCCCTGGAAACACCATATATTTT. It yields the protein CASSPAGPGNTIYF. The chain couples TRBV6-5 to TRBJ1-3, with D unclear. Germline-derived CDR1 and CDR2 are MNHEY and SVGAGI. The CDR3 length is 14 residues. Trimming took off 5 bases at V and 2 bases at J, with 10 bases between the two ends.

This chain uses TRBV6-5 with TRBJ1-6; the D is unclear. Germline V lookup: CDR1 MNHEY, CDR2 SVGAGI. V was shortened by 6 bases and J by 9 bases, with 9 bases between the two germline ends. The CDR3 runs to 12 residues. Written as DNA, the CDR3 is TGTGCCAGCAGACTAATCAGTTCACCCCTCCACTTT. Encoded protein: CASRLISSPLHF.

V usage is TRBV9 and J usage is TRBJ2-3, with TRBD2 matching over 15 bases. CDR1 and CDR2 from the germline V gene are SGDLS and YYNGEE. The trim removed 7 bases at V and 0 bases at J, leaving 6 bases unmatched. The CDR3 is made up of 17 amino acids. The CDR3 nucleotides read TGTGCCAGCGGGGGGACTAGCGGGGGGCTAAGCACAGATACGCAGTATTTT. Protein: CASGGTSGGLSTDTQYF.

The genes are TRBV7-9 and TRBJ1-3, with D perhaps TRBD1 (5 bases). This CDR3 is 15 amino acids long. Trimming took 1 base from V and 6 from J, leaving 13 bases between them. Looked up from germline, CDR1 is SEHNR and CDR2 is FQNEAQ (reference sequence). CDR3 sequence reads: CASSLVRQGANTIYF. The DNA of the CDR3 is TGTGCCAGCAGCTTAGTTCGGCAGGGTGCAAACACCATATATTTT.

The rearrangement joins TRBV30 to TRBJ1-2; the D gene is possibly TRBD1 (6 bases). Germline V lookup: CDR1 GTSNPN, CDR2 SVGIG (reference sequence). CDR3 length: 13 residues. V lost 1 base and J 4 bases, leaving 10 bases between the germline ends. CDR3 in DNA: TGTGCCTGGAGTGGGGGGCAGAGCTATGGCTACACCTTC. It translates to CAWSGGQSYGYTF.

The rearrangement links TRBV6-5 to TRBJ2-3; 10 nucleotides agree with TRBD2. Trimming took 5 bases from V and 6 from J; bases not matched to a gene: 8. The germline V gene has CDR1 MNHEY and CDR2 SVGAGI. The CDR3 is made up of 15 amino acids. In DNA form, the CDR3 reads TGTGCCAGCAGTGGAGGACTAGCGGTTGTTGATACGCAGTATTTT. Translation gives CASSGGLAVVDTQYF.

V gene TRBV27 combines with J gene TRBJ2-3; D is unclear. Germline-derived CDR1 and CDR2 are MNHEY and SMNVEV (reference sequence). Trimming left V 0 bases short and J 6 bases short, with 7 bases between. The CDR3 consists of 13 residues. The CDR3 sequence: CASSLSVQDTQYF. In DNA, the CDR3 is TGTGCCAGCAGTTTATCCGTACAGGATACGCAGTATTTT.

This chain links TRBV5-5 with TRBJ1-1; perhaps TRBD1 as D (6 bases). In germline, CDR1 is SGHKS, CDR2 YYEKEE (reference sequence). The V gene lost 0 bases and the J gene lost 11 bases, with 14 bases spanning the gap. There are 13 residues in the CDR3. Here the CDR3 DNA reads TGTGCCAGCAGCTTGGGGGGAACTAGGGGGGCTTTCTTT. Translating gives CASSLGGTRGAFF. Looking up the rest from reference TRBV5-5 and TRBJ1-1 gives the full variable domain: DAGVTQSPTHLIKTRGQQVTLRCSPISGHKSVSWYQQVLGQGPQFIFQYYEKEERGRGNFPDRFSARQFPNYSSELNVNALLLGDSALYLCASSLGGTRGAFFGQGTRLTVV.